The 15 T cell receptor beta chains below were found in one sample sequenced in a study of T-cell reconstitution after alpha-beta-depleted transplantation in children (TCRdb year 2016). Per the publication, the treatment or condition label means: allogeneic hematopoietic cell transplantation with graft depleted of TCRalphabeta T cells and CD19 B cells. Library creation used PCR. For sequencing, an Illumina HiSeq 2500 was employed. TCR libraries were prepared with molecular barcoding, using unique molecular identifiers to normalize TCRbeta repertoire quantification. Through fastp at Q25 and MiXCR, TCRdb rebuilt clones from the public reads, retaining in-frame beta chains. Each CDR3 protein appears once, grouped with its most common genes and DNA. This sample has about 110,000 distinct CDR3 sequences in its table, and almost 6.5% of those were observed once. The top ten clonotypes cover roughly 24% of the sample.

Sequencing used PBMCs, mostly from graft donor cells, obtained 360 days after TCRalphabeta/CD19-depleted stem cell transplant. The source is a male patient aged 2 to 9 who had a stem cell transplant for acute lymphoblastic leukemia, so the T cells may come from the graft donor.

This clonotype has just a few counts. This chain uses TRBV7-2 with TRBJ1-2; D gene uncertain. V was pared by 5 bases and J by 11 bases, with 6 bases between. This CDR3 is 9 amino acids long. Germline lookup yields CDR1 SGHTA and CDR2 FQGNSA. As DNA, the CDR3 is TGTGCCAGCAGCCCCGGATACACCTTC. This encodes CASSPGYTF.

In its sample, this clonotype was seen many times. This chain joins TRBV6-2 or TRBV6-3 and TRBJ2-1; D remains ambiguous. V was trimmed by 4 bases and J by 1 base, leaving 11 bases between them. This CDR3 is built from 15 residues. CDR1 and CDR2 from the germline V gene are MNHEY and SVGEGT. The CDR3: CASSSPQDSYNEQFF. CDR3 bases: TGTGCCAGCAGTTCGCCTCAGGATTCCTACAATGAGCAGTTCTTC.

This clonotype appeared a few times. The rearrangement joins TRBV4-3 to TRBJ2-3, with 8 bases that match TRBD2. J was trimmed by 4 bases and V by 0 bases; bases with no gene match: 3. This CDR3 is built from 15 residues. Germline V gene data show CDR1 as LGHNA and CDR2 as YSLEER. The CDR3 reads CASSQERGAPDTQYF. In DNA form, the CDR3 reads TGCGCCAGCAGCCAAGAGCGGGGGGCCCCAGATACGCAGTATTTT.

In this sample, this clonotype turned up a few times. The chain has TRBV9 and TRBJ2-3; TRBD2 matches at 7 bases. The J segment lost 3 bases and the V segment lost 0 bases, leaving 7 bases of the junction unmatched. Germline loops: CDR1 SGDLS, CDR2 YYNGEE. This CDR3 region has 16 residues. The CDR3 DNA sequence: TGTGCCAGCAGCGTAGGGGGGGAGGGCCTTACAGATACGCAGTATTTT. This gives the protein CASSVGGEGLTDTQYF.

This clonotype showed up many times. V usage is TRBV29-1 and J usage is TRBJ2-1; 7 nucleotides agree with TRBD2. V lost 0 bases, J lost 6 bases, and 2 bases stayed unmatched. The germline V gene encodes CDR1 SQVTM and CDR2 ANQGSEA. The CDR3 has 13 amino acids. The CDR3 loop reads CSVEDGLVNEQFF. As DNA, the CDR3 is TGCAGCGTTGAAGACGGACTAGTCAATGAGCAGTTCTTC.

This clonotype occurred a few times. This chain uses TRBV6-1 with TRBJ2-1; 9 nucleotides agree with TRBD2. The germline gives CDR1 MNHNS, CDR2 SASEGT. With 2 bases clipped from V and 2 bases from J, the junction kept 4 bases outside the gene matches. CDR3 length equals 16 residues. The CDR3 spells CASSERRGGTYNEQFF. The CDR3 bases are TGTGCCAGCAGTGAAAGGCGGGGGGGCACCTACAATGAGCAGTTCTTC.

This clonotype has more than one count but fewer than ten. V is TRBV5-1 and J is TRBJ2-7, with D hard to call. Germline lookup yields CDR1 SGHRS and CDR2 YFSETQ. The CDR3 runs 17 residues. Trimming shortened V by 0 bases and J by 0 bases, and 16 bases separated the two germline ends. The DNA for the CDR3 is TGCGCCAGCAGCTTGGATTCCTCGGGTGTGGCCTCCTACGAGCAGTACTTC. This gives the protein CASSLDSSGVASYEQYF.

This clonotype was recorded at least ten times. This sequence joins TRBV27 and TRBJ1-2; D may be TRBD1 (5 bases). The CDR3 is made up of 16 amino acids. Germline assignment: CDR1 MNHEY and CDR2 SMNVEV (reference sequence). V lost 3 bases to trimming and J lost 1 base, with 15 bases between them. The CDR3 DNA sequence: TGTGCCAGCAGTTTCCCCTTGAAACAGGTTAACTATGGCTACACCTTC. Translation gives CASSFPLKQVNYGYTF.

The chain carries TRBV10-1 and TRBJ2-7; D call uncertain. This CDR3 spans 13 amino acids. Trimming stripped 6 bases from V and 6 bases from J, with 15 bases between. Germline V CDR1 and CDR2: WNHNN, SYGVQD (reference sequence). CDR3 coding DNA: TGCGCCAGCAGCGGCCCAGGAAAGGGCGAGCAGTACTTC. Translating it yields CASSGPGKGEQYF.

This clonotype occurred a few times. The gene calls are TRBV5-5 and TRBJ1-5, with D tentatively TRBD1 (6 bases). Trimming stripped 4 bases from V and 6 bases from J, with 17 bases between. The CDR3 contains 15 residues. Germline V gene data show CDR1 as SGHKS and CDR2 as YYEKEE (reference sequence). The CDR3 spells CASSGSGTRFQPQHF. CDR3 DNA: TGTGCCAGCAGCGGATCCGGGACAAGGTTTCAGCCCCAGCATTTT.

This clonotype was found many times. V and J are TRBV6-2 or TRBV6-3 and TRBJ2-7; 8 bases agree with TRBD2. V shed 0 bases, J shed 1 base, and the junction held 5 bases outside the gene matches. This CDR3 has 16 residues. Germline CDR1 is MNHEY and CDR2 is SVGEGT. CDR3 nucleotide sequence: TGTGCCAGCAGTTACTCGGGGCGGGAGGTTTCCTACGAGCAGTACTTC. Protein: CASSYSGREVSYEQYF.

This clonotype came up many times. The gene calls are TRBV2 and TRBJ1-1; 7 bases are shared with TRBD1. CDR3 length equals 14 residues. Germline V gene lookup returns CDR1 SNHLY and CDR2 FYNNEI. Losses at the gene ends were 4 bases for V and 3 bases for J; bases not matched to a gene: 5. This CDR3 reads CASSALTGDTEAFF. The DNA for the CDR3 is TGTGCCAGCAGTGCCCTAACAGGGGACACTGAAGCTTTCTTT.

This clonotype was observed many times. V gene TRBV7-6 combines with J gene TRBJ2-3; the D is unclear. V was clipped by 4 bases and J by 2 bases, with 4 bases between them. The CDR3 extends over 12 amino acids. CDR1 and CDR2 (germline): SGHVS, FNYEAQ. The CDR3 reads CASSWLTDTQYF. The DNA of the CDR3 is TGTGCCAGCAGCTGGCTCACAGATACGCAGTATTTT.

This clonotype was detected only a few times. CDR3 in DNA: TGTGCCAGCAGTTACGGGAAAGAGACCCAGTACTTC. This encodes CASSYGKETQYF. The chain recombines TRBV28 with TRBJ2-5; the D gene is possibly TRBD2 (5 bases). This CDR3 has 12 amino acids. V lost 4 bases to trimming and J lost 3 bases, with 6 bases between them. Germline V gene lookup returns CDR1 MDHEN and CDR2 SYDVKM.

The CDR3 DNA is TGTGCCAGCAGCCGCGATCGGAGTACAGATACGCAGTATTTT. Protein sequence: CASSRDRSTDTQYF. This chain links TRBV7-3 with TRBJ2-3; D unresolved. CDR3 length: 14 amino acids. V dropped 5 bases and J dropped 3 bases, with 12 bases sitting between them. Germline V gene sequence: CDR1 SGHTA, CDR2 FQGTGA.